The 8 T cell receptor beta chains listed next were all sequenced from one sample in a study of T cell repertoires in aging, cancer and after chemotherapy. The template was genomic DNA from peripheral blood, not RNA. A mixed TRB-A/B primer pool amplified rearranged TRB by multiplex touch-down PCR. TCRdb reprocessed the multiplex PCR reads with MiXCR, giving one entry per CDR3 protein. The profile shows just over 1,000 distinct CDR3 sequences, approximately 90% of them singletons. The sample was blood. Receptors were obtained from a human donor with a solid tumor.

In DNA, the CDR3 is TGTGCCAGCAGCTTAAGGGGGTTCGTAGACACTGAAGCTTTCTTT. Translating it yields CASSLRGFVDTEAFF. The chain joins TRBV7-9 to TRBJ1-1; D perhaps matches TRBD1 (6 bases). CDR1 and CDR2 from the germline V gene are SEHNR and FQNEAQ (reference sequence). The CDR3 is 15 amino acids. V gave up 2 bases and J gave up 3 bases, with 13 bases separating them.

V is TRBV20-1 and J is TRBJ1-1; weak D call: TRBD1 (5 bases). Looked up from germline, CDR1 is DFQATT and CDR2 is SNEGSKA (reference sequence). V gave up 6 bases and J gave up 5 bases, with 16 bases separating them. CDR3 length: 13 residues. CDR3 residues: CSAKRGGSTEAFF. The CDR3 bases are TGCAGTGCGAAAAGGGGAGGGAGTACTGAAGCTTTCTTT.

The V call is TRBV12-3 or TRBV12-4, the J call TRBJ1-2; 8 bases fit TRBD1. V was clipped by 6 bases and J by 2 bases; unmatched bases: 8. The CDR3 spans 15 residues. This CDR3 is CASSYGTGWNYGYTF. CDR3 coding DNA: TGTGCCAGCAGCTACGGGACAGGATGGAACTATGGCTACACCTTC.

The chain couples TRBV15 to TRBJ1-6, with TRBD1 identical over 9 bases. V dropped 1 base and J dropped 10; count of bases not matched to a gene: 8. This CDR3 spans 16 amino acids. CDR1 and CDR2 (germline): LNHNV, YYDKDF (reference sequence). The CDR3 DNA is TGTGCCACCAGCAGAGGGGGGACAGGGTTTTGGTCACCCCTCCACTTT. It yields the protein CATSRGGTGFWSPLHF.

The CDR3 loop is CASSESVGIGEAFF. In nucleotides, the CDR3 is TGTGCCAGCAGTGAATCTGTAGGGATCGGTGAAGCTTTCTTT. The chain has TRBV6-1 and TRBJ1-1; D call uncertain. CDR3 length equals 14 residues. Trimming took 2 bases from V and 7 from J, leaving 14 bases between them. Germline V gene sequence: CDR1 MNHNS, CDR2 SASEGT.

This clonotype has only a few counts. The chain couples TRBV20-1 to TRBJ1-6, with 7 nucleotides matching TRBD1. With 0 bases clipped from V and 8 bases from J, the junction kept 10 bases outside the gene matches. Germline V lookup: CDR1 DFQATT, CDR2 SNEGSKA (reference sequence). This CDR3 is built from 16 residues. For the CDR3, the DNA is TGCAGTGCTAGAGATGCTCAGGGGGGAAATTATTCACCCCTCCACTTT. It translates to CSARDAQGGNYSPLHF.

The chain recombines TRBV6-1 with TRBJ1-6; no reliable D call. V shed 2 bases and J shed 14 bases, with 25 bases lying between them. CDR3 length equals 17 residues. The germline V gene encodes CDR1 MNHNS and CDR2 SASEGT. CDR3 in DNA: TGTGCCAGCAGTGAATGGGTGTCAGAAATGGCCCCCGTCACCCTCCACTTT. Translated, it gives CASSEWVSEMAPVTLHF.

The chain recombines TRBV29-1 with TRBJ1-2, with D possibly TRBD1 on 5 matching bases. This CDR3 region has 12 residues. The germline V and J ends were trimmed by 7 bases and 7 bases, with 16 bases remaining between them. Germline V gives CDR1 SQVTM, CDR2 ANQGSEA. This chain's CDR3 is CSAETGGGGYTF. DNA for the CDR3: TGCAGCGCTGAGACCGGGGGGGGTGGCTACACCTTC. Looking up the rest from reference TRBV29-1 and TRBJ1-2 gives the full variable domain: SAVISQKPSRDICQRGTSLTIQCQVDSQVTMMFWYRQQPGQSLTLIATANQGSEATYESGFVIDKFPISRPNLTFSTLTVSNMSPEDSSIYLCSAETGGGGYTFGSGTRLTVV.